This T cell receptor beta chain is from a study of T-cell reconstitution after alpha-beta-depleted transplantation in children. Germline CDR1 PRHDT, CDR2 FYEKMQ (reference sequence). The CDR3 length is 17 residues. The V and J ends lost 6 bases and 5 bases, in that order; junction bases with no gene match: 11. Molecular barcoding with unique molecular identifiers was used for the TCRbeta library. Each CDR3 protein is one row after TCRdb ran MiXCR on the PCR reads. This sample has approximately 980,000 distinct CDR3 sequences, with about 30% found just once. Study-wide points: Recipient T cells and thymic progenitors that survived were the source of the high TCRbeta diversity seen at day 60 in some patients. Reports say that about two months after transplant, the alpha-beta T cells came out of several hundred graft clones that had expanded. Most T-cell counts and diversity one year after the transplant came from T cells that were newly produced.

With regard to this clonotype: What it binds is not known.

The sequences come from PBMCs, mostly from graft donor cells, collected 360 days after TCRalphabeta/CD19-depleted stem cell transplant. This rearrangement joins TRBV13 to TRBJ2-1; TRBD2 aligns across 12 bases. This sequence originates from a boy under two years old who had a stem cell transplant for SCID, so the T cells may come from the graft donor. CDR3 sequence: CASSRVGLAGGNNEQFF. Here the CDR3 DNA reads TGTGCCAGCAGTCGGGTGGGGCTAGCGGGGGGGAACAATGAGCAGTTCTTC.